This T cell receptor beta chain was sequenced for a study of blood T cell repertoires in COVID-19. Across the whole study: Spain, Italy and the United States supplied samples that represented acute and convalescent COVID-19. Sources were T cells, B-cell-depleted T cells, or PBMCs; the material itself was cDNA or gDNA.

The CDR3 is 12 residues long. Per the germline V gene, CDR1 is SGHNT and CDR2 is YENEEA. The V end lost 10 bases, the J end lost 4 bases, and 10 bases lay between the germline ends. Original methodology: For nucleated cells, counts were estimated from reference gene primer amplification. The data were produced by immunoSEQ multiplex PCR, yet TCRdb's version contains in-frame clones alone and is incomplete. The V and J calls and clone size are taken from that table; D and trimming were inferred from the DNA. The repertoire holds just under 350,000 clones, 65% to 85% seen once, with 3% in the top ten. The origin of this receptor is a man younger than 40 with active or convalescent COVID-19. The chain has TRBV11-3 and TRBJ2-2; D uncertain. Sequencing input: peripheral blood. The CDR3 loop reads CATSTGTGELFF. CDR3 bases: TGTGCCACCAGTACGGGCACCGGGGAGCTGTTTTTT.